The following is a T cell receptor beta chain sequence with its context. The sample is drawn from a study of blood T cell repertoires in COVID-19. As for the study in general: Whether acute or convalescent, the COVID-19 samples came from the United States, Italy and Spain. T cells, B-cell-depleted T cells, or PBMCs provided the cDNA or gDNA that served as material.

The length of the CDR3 is 14 residues. Germline lookup yields CDR1 SNHLY and CDR2 FYNNEI. V shed 8 bases and J shed 7 bases, with 17 bases lying between them. Per the original methods: For nucleated cells, counts were estimated from reference gene primer amplification. Sequencing was performed with immunoSEQ multiplex PCR; in TCRdb, only in-frame clones are kept and a portion is missing. For V, J and clone size, that table is used; D and trimming come from the DNA. The profile shows approximately 500,000 clones, about 88% of them singletons. The source of this sequence is a woman in her 50s with COVID-19, enrolled during active disease. The chain couples TRBV2 to TRBJ2-2; perhaps TRBD2 as D (7 bases). Sequencing input: peripheral blood. The CDR3 sequence is CASGRAGAGGELFF. The CDR3 DNA is TGTGCCAGCGGTCGCGCGGGGGCGGGCGGGGAGCTGTTTTTT.